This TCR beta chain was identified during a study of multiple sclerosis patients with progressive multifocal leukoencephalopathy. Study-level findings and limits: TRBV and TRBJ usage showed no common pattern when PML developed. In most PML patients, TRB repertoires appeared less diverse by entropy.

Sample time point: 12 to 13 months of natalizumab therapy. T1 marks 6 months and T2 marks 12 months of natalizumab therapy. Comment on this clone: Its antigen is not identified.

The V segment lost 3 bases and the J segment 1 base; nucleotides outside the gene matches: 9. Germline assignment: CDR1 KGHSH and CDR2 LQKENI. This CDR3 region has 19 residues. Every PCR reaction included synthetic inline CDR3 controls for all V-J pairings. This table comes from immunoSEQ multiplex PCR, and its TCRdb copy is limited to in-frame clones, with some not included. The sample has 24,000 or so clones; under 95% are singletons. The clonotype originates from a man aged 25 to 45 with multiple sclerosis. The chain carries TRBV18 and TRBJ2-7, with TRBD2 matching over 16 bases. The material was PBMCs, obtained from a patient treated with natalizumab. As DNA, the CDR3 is TGTGCCAGCTCACCCGGGGGACTAGCGGGAGGGCCGAGGTCCTACGAGCAGTACTTC. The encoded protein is CASSPGGLAGGPRSYEQYF.